This T cell receptor beta chain was found in a study of T cell repertoires in cytomegalovirus infection. Background on the study: Shared public TCR beta signatures pointed to both CMV infection and a matching HLA type.

Details on this clonotype: Its antigen is undetermined.

TCRdb processed the reads anew with MiXCR; each CDR3 protein has one entry. The table records hundreds of thousands of distinct CDR3 sequences, 30% to 40% of them present only once. Germline values: CDR1 SEHNR, CDR2 FQNEAQ (reference sequence). The V end was cut by 0 bases, the J end by 4 bases, with 10 bases between. CDR3 length: 16 amino acids. General study results and limits: HLA-C-restricted CMV-specific TCR beta clonotypes were dominant in the ex vivo response. Based on cumulative public TCR beta family frequency, carriers of CMV plus the relevant HLA were identified.

The origin of this receptor is a human donor in good health (CMV status not recorded). Some clones in this sample may be carry-over from other donors' samples. Source: cultured PBMCs, taken from culture after CMV antigen stimulation. The rearrangement links TRBV7-9 to TRBJ2-6; perhaps TRBD2 as D (6 bases). The chain's CDR3 is CASSLAGGTGANVLTF. CDR3 nucleotides: TGTGCCAGCAGCTTAGCTGGAGGGACCGGGGCCAACGTCCTGACTTTC.